This T cell receptor beta chain was identified during a study of CD8 T cells in ankylosing spondylitis. The germline gives CDR1 DFQATT, CDR2 SNEGSKA (reference sequence). The CDR3 consists of 15 residues. The V end was cut by 5 bases, the J end by 2 bases, with 18 bases between. TCRdb used MiXCR to reprocess the 5' RACE reads, holding one entry per CDR3 protein. The sample includes about 160,000 distinct CDR3 sequences, approximately 20% of them seen just once. The receptor's source is a male donor with ankylosing spondylitis or in good health (not recorded which). V and J are TRBV20-1 and TRBJ1-2; no clear D gene. The sample was blood, either unsorted or a sorted T cell fraction (not recorded which). CDR3 sequence (DNA): TGCAGTGCTCACGGCGCCTTGGACGGCAACTATGGCTACACCTTC. Its translation: CSAHGALDGNYGYTF.